One and the same sample provided the 11 T cell receptor beta chains below, sequenced in a study of cytomegalovirus exposure and HLA in healthy donors. PCR involved 60 Vbeta and 13 Jbeta primers. Some clones are missing from TCRdb's copy, which holds only in-frame ones; the method was immunoSEQ multiplex PCR. The top ten hold approximately 1.2% of the sample, which has roughly 180,000 clones, around four fifths seen once. The sequencing sample was made of PBMCs. The receptor set was obtained from a man between 25 and 39 years old in good health and CMV-seronegative.

The rearrangement uses TRBV9 and TRBJ1-5; no firm D call. CDR1 is SGDLS, CDR2 YYNGEE, per germline. This CDR3 has 13 amino acids. Trimming pared 4 bases from V and 3 bases from J, leaving 8 bases between. The CDR3 region has the DNA TGTGCCAGCAGCCAGGATGTCAATCAGCCCCAGCATTTT. Translating it yields CASSQDVNQPQHF.

The chain links TRBV11-2 to TRBJ2-7; D not resolved. V dropped 4 bases and J dropped 4 bases, with 11 bases sitting between them. Germline CDR1 is SGHAT and CDR2 is FQNNGV. This CDR3 region has 13 residues. The CDR3 region has the DNA TGTGCCAGCAGCTCAACCGGAGTTTACGAGCAGTACTTC. Encoded protein: CASSSTGVYEQYF.

This rearrangement joins TRBV5-6 to TRBJ1-2; 8 bases map to TRBD1. Germline trimming cut 4 bases from V and 2 bases from J; bases unmatched to any gene: 7. The CDR3 is 15 amino acids. CDR1 and CDR2 (germline): SGHDT, YYEEEE. The CDR3 coding sequence is TGTGCCAGCAGCCCTCGATGGACAGGGAACTATGGCTACACCTTC. It specifies CASSPRWTGNYGYTF. Using reference TRBV5-6 and TRBJ1-2 for the parts outside the CDR3, the full variable domain is DAGVTQSPTHLIKTRGQQVTLRCSPKSGHDTVSWYQQALGQGPQFIFQYYEEEERQRGNFPDRFSGHQFPNYSSELNVNALLLGDSALYLCASSPRWTGNYGYTFGSGTRLTVV.

The chain links TRBV29-1 to TRBJ2-1; the match to TRBD2 covers 11 bases. V was clipped by 5 bases and J by 4 bases; unmatched bases: 1. This CDR3 has 13 amino acids. The V gene's germline CDR1 is SQVTM and CDR2 ANQGSEA. The CDR3 sequence: CSVRTSGYNEQFF. In nucleotides, the CDR3 is TGCAGCGTTCGGACTAGCGGGTACAATGAGCAGTTCTTC.

Here the CDR3 DNA reads TGTGCCAGCAGTTTCTTGGGGACTAAAGGCAATGAGCAGTTCTTC. Its protein product is CASSFLGTKGNEQFF. The chain is built from TRBV28 and TRBJ2-1; 7 bases are a match to TRBD2. The junction had 8 bases not matched to a gene; V was cut back by 3 bases and J by 6 bases. The CDR3 spans 15 residues. The germline gives CDR1 MDHEN, CDR2 SYDVKM. The variable domain in full, with the rest retrieved from reference TRBV28 and TRBJ2-1, is DVKVTQSSRYLVKRTGEKVFLECVQDMDHENMFWYRQDPGLGLRLIYFSYDVKMKEKGDIPEGYSVSREKKERFSLILESASTNQTSMYLCASSFLGTKGNEQFFGPGTRLTVL.

This rearrangement joins TRBV2 to TRBJ2-1; possibly TRBD1 for D (6 bases). V shed 2 bases and J shed 0 bases, with 11 bases lying between them. The CDR3 loop spans 16 amino acids. Germline-derived CDR1 and CDR2 are SNHLY and FYNNEI. The CDR3 spells CASSESRDTSYNEQFF. In DNA, the CDR3 is TGTGCCAGCAGTGAATCCCGGGACACCTCCTACAATGAGCAGTTCTTC.

This clone was observed a single time. The V and J genes are TRBV4-3 and TRBJ1-4, with a tentative D call TRBD1 (6 bases). Trimming shortened V by 0 bases and J by 7 bases, and 12 bases separated the two germline ends. Germline CDR1 is LGHNA and CDR2 is YSLEER. The CDR3 totals 15 residues. CDR3 nucleotide sequence: TGCGCCAGCAGCCAAGAGGCGGGGGCGGGTGAAAAACTGTTTTTT. Its translation: CASSQEAGAGEKLFF.

This clone was observed a few times. The chain uses TRBV6-5 and TRBJ1-5; 7 bases align to TRBD1. V shed 8 bases and J 0 bases; nucleotides not matched to a gene: 4. Germline lookup yields CDR1 MNHEY and CDR2 SVGAGI. The CDR3 contains 14 residues. The CDR3 loop is CASDTGDSNQPQHF. The DNA of the CDR3 is TGTGCCAGCGATACAGGGGATAGCAATCAGCCCCAGCATTTT.

The chain employs TRBV2 and TRBJ2-3, with TRBD1 as a possible D gene (6 bases). This CDR3 is built from 22 residues. The V gene's germline CDR1 is SNHLY and CDR2 FYNNEI. V gave up 4 bases and J gave up 1 base, with 33 bases separating them. This chain's CDR3 is CASSAVRGSNQSPAPRTDTQYF. CDR3 sequence (DNA): TGTGCCAGCAGTGCTGTGAGGGGGAGTAATCAAAGTCCCGCTCCCCGCACAGATACGCAGTATTTT.

This chain links TRBV28 with TRBJ1-6; 9 nucleotides align to TRBD1. J was trimmed by 9 bases and V by 7 bases; bases with no gene match: 13. The length of the CDR3 is 16 residues. CDR1 and CDR2 (germline): MDHEN, SYDVKM. In DNA, the CDR3 is TGTGCCAGCAAGCACCGACCGGGACAGGGTTTTTCACCCCTCCACTTT. Translating gives CASKHRPGQGFSPLHF.

The V gene is TRBV4-3, the J gene TRBJ2-3; 7 bases agree with TRBD2. Germline CDR1 reads LGHNA; CDR2 reads YSLEER. The CDR3 contains 17 residues. The V and J ends lost 4 bases and 2 bases, in that order; junction bases with no gene match: 12. This chain's CDR3 is CASSPQASSGFTDTQYF. In DNA form, the CDR3 reads TGCGCCAGCAGCCCACAGGCGTCTAGCGGATTCACAGATACGCAGTATTTT.